The 7 T cell receptor beta chains in this list originate from one sample, sequenced in a study of cytomegalovirus exposure and HLA in healthy donors. Primers: 60 Vbeta forward and 13 Jbeta reverse. The repertoire was sequenced with immunoSEQ multiplex PCR; TCRdb's copy has only in-frame clones and lacks some. The profile covers 100,000 to 150,000 clones, with approximately 70% appearing a single time and over 2% taken by the ten largest. The sample taken for sequencing was PBMCs. These receptors all stem from a woman aged 60 to 75 in good health and CMV-seropositive.

This clone was counted a few times. The chain couples TRBV4-1 to TRBJ1-3; maybe TRBD1 (5 bases). Germline assignment: CDR1 MGHRA and CDR2 YSYEKL. V lost 0 bases and J lost 2, with 14 bases in between. The CDR3 loop spans 17 amino acids. Here the CDR3 DNA reads TGCGCCAGCAGCCAAGATCCTATGGGACTGACTGGAAACACCATATATTTT. Encoded protein: CASSQDPMGLTGNTIYF.

This chain joins TRBV4-1 and TRBJ2-1; 8 bases are shared with TRBD2. The V and J ends lost 0 bases and 0 bases, in that order; junction bases with no gene match: 13. The CDR3 consists of 20 residues. In germline, CDR1 is MGHRA, CDR2 YSYEKL. The CDR3 sequence: CASSQDGAQAGDSSYNEQFF. The CDR3 region has the DNA TGCGCCAGCAGCCAAGACGGCGCCCAAGCGGGGGATAGCTCCTACAATGAGCAGTTCTTC.

The V call is TRBV9, the J call TRBJ1-5, with D unresolved. The CDR3 runs to 15 residues. Germline V gives CDR1 SGDLS, CDR2 YYNGEE. The V and J ends lost 3 bases and 4 bases respectively, with 14 bases between them. The CDR3 loop is CASSERGLGNQPQHF. The CDR3 nucleotides are TGTGCCAGCAGCGAGCGGGGTTTGGGAAATCAGCCCCAGCATTTT.

CDR3 in amino acids: CASSAGQSQETQYF. Here the CDR3 DNA reads TGTGCCAGTAGCGCCGGACAGAGCCAAGAGACCCAGTACTTC. This sequence joins TRBV19 and TRBJ2-5; D is possibly TRBD1 (6 bases). There are 14 residues in the CDR3. V was pared by 6 bases and J by 1 base, with 12 bases between. Germline V lookup: CDR1 LNHDA, CDR2 SQIVND (reference sequence). Variable domain in full (rest from reference TRBV19 and TRBJ2-5): DGGITQSPKYLFRKEGQNVTLSCEQNLNHDAMYWYRQDPGQGLRLIYYSQIVNDFQKGDIAEGYSVSREKKESFPLTVTSAQKNPTAFYLCASSAGQSQETQYFGPGTRLLVL.

The chain is built from TRBV6-5 and TRBJ1-1; TRBD1 matches 7 bases. The trim removed 5 bases at V and 0 bases at J, leaving 0 bases unmatched. CDR3 size: 13 residues. Per germline, CDR1 MNHEY and CDR2 SVGAGI. The CDR3 region has the DNA TGTGCCAGCAGTGACAGGGTGAACACTGAAGCTTTCTTT. It translates to CASSDRVNTEAFF.

The chain carries TRBV7-2 and TRBJ2-7; 14 bases line up with TRBD2. CDR1 is SGHTA and CDR2 is FQGNSA in the germline V gene. This CDR3 is 18 amino acids long. V dropped 4 bases and J dropped 0; count of bases not matched to a gene: 8. CDR3 in amino acids: CASSSSRTSGGSSYEQYF. CDR3 sequence (DNA): TGTGCCAGCAGCTCGTCCCGGACTAGCGGGGGGTCCTCCTACGAGCAGTACTTC.

The chain joins TRBV18 to TRBJ1-3; 11 bases map to TRBD1. CDR3 size: 16 residues. Germline CDR1 KGHSH, CDR2 LQKENI. V shed 3 bases and J 3 bases; nucleotides not matched to a gene: 4. The DNA for the CDR3 is TGTGCCAGCTCACCTTCGGACAGGGGGCTTGGAAACACCATATATTTT. Amino acid sequence: CASSPSDRGLGNTIYF.